This record looks at one T cell receptor beta chain sequence and its context. The antigen is not known. PCR was performed using 60 Vbeta and 13 Jbeta primers. Methods used by the authors: A later analysis tallied 75 million to 80 million unique TCR beta chains, around 10 million of them shared. Produced via immunoSEQ multiplex PCR; TCRdb's table is partial and in-frame only. V and J calls and clone size are copied from that table; D and trimming were computed from the DNA. The data contain approximately 160,000 clones, approximately 88% of them singletons. Healthy people donating bone marrow made up the donors. These data are taken from a study of cytomegalovirus exposure and HLA in healthy donors. Overall study findings and caveats: The study recorded 160 or so TCR beta chains that were cytomegalovirus-associated.

Looked up from germline, CDR1 is SNHLY and CDR2 is FYNNEI. Trimming at V came to 8 bases and at J to 2 bases, leaving 12 bases not matched to a gene. The length of the CDR3 is 16 residues. V gene TRBV2 combines with J gene TRBJ1-5; 7 bases are shared with TRBD1. The source is a boy between 2 and 10 years old in good health and CMV-seronegative. Sequenced material: PBMCs. In DNA, the CDR3 is TGTGCCAGCGCCTGGACAGGAGAGGCGGGCAATCAGCCCCAGCATTTT. It is translated as CASAWTGEAGNQPQHF.